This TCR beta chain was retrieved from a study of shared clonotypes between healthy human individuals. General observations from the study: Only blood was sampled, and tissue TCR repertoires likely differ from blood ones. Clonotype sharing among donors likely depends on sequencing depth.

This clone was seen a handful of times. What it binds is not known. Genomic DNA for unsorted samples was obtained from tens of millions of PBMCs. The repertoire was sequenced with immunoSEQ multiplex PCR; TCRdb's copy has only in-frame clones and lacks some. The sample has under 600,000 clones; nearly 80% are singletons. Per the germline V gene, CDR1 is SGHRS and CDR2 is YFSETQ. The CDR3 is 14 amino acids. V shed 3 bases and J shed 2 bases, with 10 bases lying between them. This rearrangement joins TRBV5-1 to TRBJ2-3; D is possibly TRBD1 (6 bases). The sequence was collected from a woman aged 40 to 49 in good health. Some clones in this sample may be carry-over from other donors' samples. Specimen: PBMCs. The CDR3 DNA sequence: TGCGCCAGCAGCTCCACAGGGCCCACAGATACGCAGTATTTT. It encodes CASSSTGPTDTQYF.